A selection of T cell receptor beta chains follows, all from one sample in a study of CD8+CD57+ T cells in acquired aplastic anemia. One entry per CDR3 protein results from TCRdb running MiXCR on the reads. There are about 250,000 distinct CDR3 sequences in the sample; 40% to 50% occur only once, and over 7.5% lies in the top ten. The sequenced sample was sorted CD4+, CD8+, or CD8+CD57+ T cells (not recorded which) from PBMCs. These receptors originate from a human donor with aplastic anemia. Each CDR3 is given with its conserved first and last residue. A D gene is named only where the DNA matches it firmly. Not all rows give a size; the values are once, few, many and, for expanded clones, a class.

D gene: TRBD1
V gene: TRBV7-9
clone size: many
J gene: TRBJ1-4
CDR3 protein: CASSLAERGPGEKLFF
CDR3 DNA: TGTGCCAGCAGCTTAGCCGAAAGGGGGCCGGGGGAAAAACTGTTTTTT

D gene: TRBD1
V gene: TRBV5-6
clone size: .
J gene: TRBJ2-7
CDR3 protein: CASSSGDSPYEQYF
CDR3 DNA: TGTGCCAGCAGCTCCGGGGACAGTCCCTACGAGCAGTACTTC

D gene: .
V gene: TRBV12-3/TRBV12-4
clone size: .
J gene: TRBJ2-5
CDR3 protein: CASSAYSRNDEETQYF
CDR3 DNA: TGTGCCAGCAGTGCCTACAGTCGGAACGACGAAGAGACCCAGTACTTC

D gene: .
V gene: TRBV10-3
clone size: .
J gene: TRBJ1-1
CDR3 protein: CAISDREGTAEAFF
CDR3 DNA: TGTGCCATCAGTGATAGGGAGGGGACTGCTGAGGCTTTCTTT

D gene: .
V gene: TRBV7-6
clone size: .
J gene: TRBJ2-7
CDR3 protein: CASSLAGVSYEQYF
CDR3 DNA: TGTGCCAGCAGCTTAGCCGGTGTCTCCTACGAGCAGTACTTC

D gene: TRBD1
V gene: TRBV7-9
clone size: many
J gene: TRBJ1-3
CDR3 protein: CASSFRPGQGNTIYF
CDR3 DNA: TGTGCCAGCAGCTTCAGGCCGGGACAGGGGAACACCATATATTTT

D gene: .
V gene: TRBV10-3
clone size: once
J gene: TRBJ2-2
CDR3 protein: CAISAPPNTGELFF
CDR3 DNA: TGTGCCATCAGTGCCCCCCCGAACACCGGGGAGCTGTTTTTT

D gene: TRBD1
V gene: TRBV11-2
clone size: few
J gene: TRBJ1-1
CDR3 protein: CASSIKTGMAEAFF
CDR3 DNA: TGTGCCAGCAGCATAAAGACAGGGATGGCTGAAGCTTTCTTT

D gene: TRBD2
V gene: TRBV29-1
clone size: .
J gene: TRBJ2-7
CDR3 protein: CSVGLAGGYEQYF
CDR3 DNA: TGCAGCGTTGGTCTAGCGGGGGGCTACGAGCAGTACTTC

D gene: .
V gene: TRBV10-3
clone size: .
J gene: TRBJ1-4
CDR3 protein: CAISEMQGNEKLFF
CDR3 DNA: TGTGCCATCAGTGAGATGCAGGGGAATGAAAAACTGTTTTTT

D gene: .
V gene: TRBV14
clone size: many
J gene: TRBJ2-7
CDR3 protein: CASSQGVAAAYEQYF
CDR3 DNA: TGTGCCAGCAGCCAAGGGGTAGCGGCCGCCTACGAGCAGTACTTC

D gene: .
V gene: TRBV18
clone size: .
J gene: TRBJ1-4
CDR3 protein: CASSPGATNEKLFF
CDR3 DNA: TGTGCCAGCTCACCAGGTGCAACTAATGAAAAACTGTTTTTT

D gene: .
V gene: TRBV20-1
clone size: many
J gene: TRBJ2-1
CDR3 protein: CSARDRASYYNEQFF
CDR3 DNA: TGCAGTGCTAGAGATAGGGCTAGCTATTACAATGAGCAGTTCTTC

D gene: TRBD1
V gene: TRBV9
clone size: .
J gene: TRBJ1-2
CDR3 protein: CASTWTGDGIYGYTF
CDR3 DNA: TGTGCCAGCACCTGGACAGGGGACGGCATCTATGGCTACACCTTC

D gene: .
V gene: TRBV6-2/TRBV6-3
clone size: few
J gene: TRBJ1-2
CDR3 protein: CAREGHYGYTF
CDR3 DNA: TGTGCCCGGGAGGGGCACTATGGCTACACCTTC

D gene: .
V gene: TRBV29-1
clone size: .
J gene: TRBJ2-1
CDR3 protein: CSVNVGTYEQFF
CDR3 DNA: TGCAGCGTGAACGTTGGAACGTATGAGCAGTTCTTC

D gene: .
V gene: TRBV7-9
clone size: many
J gene: TRBJ1-2
CDR3 protein: CASDGGGSYGYTF
CDR3 DNA: TGTGCCAGCGACGGGGGTGGGAGCTATGGCTACACCTTC

D gene: .
V gene: TRBV20-1
clone size: many
J gene: TRBJ2-1
CDR3 protein: CSASEFGTYNEQFF
CDR3 DNA: TGCAGTGCCTCGGAATTCGGAACCTACAATGAGCAGTTCTTC

D gene: .
V gene: TRBV7-2
clone size: once
J gene: TRBJ2-7
CDR3 protein: CASSQGLALHEQYF
CDR3 DNA: TGCGCCAGCAGCCAAGGCCTAGCCCTCCACGAGCAGTACTTC

D gene: .
V gene: TRBV5-6
clone size: .
J gene: TRBJ1-5
CDR3 protein: CASSRGWAYSNQPQHF
CDR3 DNA: TGTGCCAGCAGCAGGGGCTGGGCTTATAGCAATCAGCCCCAGCATTTT

D gene: .
V gene: TRBV11-2
clone size: many
J gene: TRBJ2-7
CDR3 protein: CASSLEGAYEQYF
CDR3 DNA: TGTGCCAGCAGCTTAGAGGGAGCCTACGAGCAGTACTTC

D gene: .
V gene: TRBV25-1
clone size: .
J gene: TRBJ1-1
CDR3 protein: CASTSAGMANTEAFF
CDR3 DNA: TGTGCCAGCACTTCAGCGGGGATGGCGAACACTGAAGCTTTCTTT

D gene: TRBD2
V gene: TRBV10-3
clone size: .
J gene: TRBJ2-2
CDR3 protein: CAISDPTSGSTHFGELFF
CDR3 DNA: TGTGCCATCAGTGATCCGACTAGCGGGAGCACCCACTTCGGGGAGCTGTTTTTT

D gene: .
V gene: TRBV2
clone size: .
J gene: TRBJ2-2
CDR3 protein: CASTGTRNTGELFF
CDR3 DNA: TGTGCCAGCACGGGGACAAGGAACACCGGGGAGCTGTTTTTT

D gene: .
V gene: TRBV11-2
clone size: .
J gene: TRBJ2-1
CDR3 protein: CASSLVEGPLRGEQFF
CDR3 DNA: TGTGCCAGCAGCTTAGTCGAGGGTCCCCTGAGAGGTGAGCAGTTCTTC

D gene: TRBD1
V gene: TRBV27
clone size: .
J gene: TRBJ2-5
CDR3 protein: CASSHRDRVGETQYF
CDR3 DNA: TGTGCCAGCAGTCACAGGGACAGGGTAGGGGAGACCCAGTACTTC

D gene: .
V gene: TRBV7-3
clone size: .
J gene: TRBJ2-1
CDR3 protein: CASSSNHPGAQNYNEQFF
CDR3 DNA: TGTGCCAGCAGCTCGAACCACCCAGGGGCTCAAAACTACAATGAGCAGTTCTTC

D gene: .
V gene: TRBV2
clone size: many
J gene: TRBJ2-3
CDR3 protein: CASSGLGEGGYTQYF
CDR3 DNA: TGTGCCAGCAGTGGACTGGGAGAGGGGGGATATACGCAGTATTTT

D gene: TRBD2
V gene: TRBV20-1
clone size: many
J gene: TRBJ2-7
CDR3 protein: CSARVAGAYEQYF
CDR3 DNA: TGCAGTGCTAGAGTAGCGGGGGCCTACGAGCAGTACTTC

D gene: .
V gene: TRBV24-1
clone size: few
J gene: TRBJ2-6
CDR3 protein: CATSPSPSGANVLTF
CDR3 DNA: TGTGCCACCAGTCCCTCTCCCTCTGGGGCCAACGTCCTGACTTTC

D gene: .
V gene: TRBV10-3
clone size: .
J gene: TRBJ2-1
CDR3 protein: CAISESGGQFF
CDR3 DNA: TGTGCCATCAGTGAGTCGGGAGGGCAGTTCTTC

D gene: TRBD2
V gene: TRBV9
clone size: many
J gene: TRBJ2-1
CDR3 protein: CASSVAREGLNEQFF
CDR3 DNA: TGTGCCAGCAGCGTAGCACGGGAGGGCCTAAATGAGCAGTTCTTC

D gene: .
V gene: TRBV12-3/TRBV12-4
clone size: .
J gene: TRBJ2-1
CDR3 protein: CASTLFGNRADEQFF
CDR3 DNA: TGTGCCAGCACCCTGTTTGGCAACAGGGCCGATGAGCAGTTCTTC

D gene: TRBD1
V gene: TRBV7-3
clone size: .
J gene: TRBJ2-7
CDR3 protein: CASSFSDRASEQYF
CDR3 DNA: TGTGCCAGCAGCTTTAGCGACAGGGCGTCCGAGCAGTACTTC

D gene: .
V gene: TRBV27
clone size: .
J gene: TRBJ2-7
CDR3 protein: CASSLSPRYEQYF
CDR3 DNA: TGTGCCAGCAGTTTAAGCCCGCGCTACGAGCAGTACTTC

D gene: .
V gene: TRBV19
clone size: many
J gene: TRBJ1-5
CDR3 protein: CASSTGNSNQPQHF
CDR3 DNA: TGTGCCAGTAGTACAGGGAATAGCAATCAGCCCCAGCATTTT

D gene: TRBD1
V gene: TRBV5-1
clone size: many
J gene: TRBJ2-7
CDR3 protein: CASSTGQGPYEQYF
CDR3 DNA: TGCGCCAGCAGCACGGGACAGGGACCGTACGAGCAGTACTTC

D gene: .
V gene: TRBV7-9
clone size: .
J gene: TRBJ2-7
CDR3 protein: CASSQGPQGRYEQYF
CDR3 DNA: TGCGCCAGCAGCCAAGGGCCCCAGGGACGATACGAGCAGTACTTC

D gene: .
V gene: TRBV6-1
clone size: few
J gene: TRBJ2-7
CDR3 protein: CASSENTGYPYEQYF
CDR3 DNA: TGTGCCAGCAGTGAAAATACCGGGTATCCGTACGAGCAGTACTTC

D gene: .
V gene: TRBV9
clone size: once
J gene: TRBJ1-5
CDR3 protein: CASSAEGDSNQPQHF
CDR3 DNA: TGTGCCAGCAGCGCAGAGGGGGATAGCAATCAGCCCCAGCATTTT

D gene: .
V gene: TRBV5-1
clone size: .
J gene: TRBJ1-4
CDR3 protein: CASSPDKGLGEKLFF
CDR3 DNA: TGCGCCAGCAGTCCTGACAAGGGGTTGGGTGAAAAACTGTTTTTT